This TCR beta chain comes out of a study of shared clonotypes between healthy human individuals. Study context: CD8 memory received one plate per donor, CD8 naive two, CD4 memory three and CD4 naive three.

Generated by immunoSEQ multiplex PCR, the TCRdb table keeps only in-frame clones and is missing some. The sample records millions of clones, 85% to 95% being singletons. CD8 cells classed as naive were CD45RO-negative and positively selected for CCR7, excluding terminally differentiated effector memory CD45RA+ cells. In the case of this clone: Its antigen is as yet unknown.

Study outcomes and limitations: Non-shared clonotypes showed lower generation probabilities than clonotypes common to all four donors. Among donors, sharing of clonotypes was expected to be affected by sequencing depth.

Sequenced: naive CD8+ T cells sorted from blood. The TCR comes from a man between 18 and 35 years old in good health.

CDR3 loop: CASSNPGLRAGELFF. The CDR3, as DNA: TGTGCCAGCAGTAACCCGGGACTCCGGGCCGGGGAGCTGTTTTTT. The chain recombines TRBV6-1 with TRBJ2-2; D possibly corresponds to TRBD2 (6 bases). V was cut by 5 bases and J by 6 bases, with 16 bases left in between. Germline V lookup: CDR1 MNHNS, CDR2 SASEGT. The CDR3 sequence is 15 residues long.